This T cell receptor (beta chain) was sequenced in a study of blood T cell repertoires in COVID-19. The wider study: The United States, Italy and Spain provided the acute and convalescent COVID-19 samples. Sources were T cells, B-cell-depleted T cells, or PBMCs; the material itself was cDNA or gDNA.

V was clipped by 4 bases and J by 3 bases; unmatched bases: 2. The germline V gene encodes CDR1 SGHRS and CDR2 YFSETQ. CDR3 length: 14 residues. Original handling: For nucleated cells, counts were estimated from reference gene primer amplification. TCRdb's table, derived via immunoSEQ multiplex PCR, lists solely in-frame clones and lacks some. V and J calls and clone size are as listed in that table; D and trimming were resolved from the DNA. The sample includes fewer than 90,000 clones, roughly 96% seen only once; the top ten take more than 4%. The rearrangement links TRBV5-1 to TRBJ2-2, with 8 bases fitting TRBD1. The sequenced sample was peripheral blood. This TCR was sampled from a human donor with active COVID-19. The donor label of this sample is uncertain. The CDR3 DNA reads as TGCGCCAGCAGCCAGACAGGGGACACCGGGGAGCTGTTTTTT. This codes for CASSQTGDTGELFF.